This T cell receptor beta chain was identified during a study of T cell repertoires in cytomegalovirus infection. Study details: Through public TCR beta signatures, both CMV infection and matching HLA type were indicated.

The CDR3 sequence is 14 residues long. Trimming at V came to 11 bases and at J to 3 bases, leaving 9 bases not matched to a gene. The germline gives CDR1 MNHEY, CDR2 SVGEGT. In regard to this clonotype: Antigen specificity is unknown.

TCRdb processed the reads anew with MiXCR; each CDR3 protein has one entry. The table has around 530,000 distinct CDR3 sequences, about 30% seen once. Broader study findings: CMV-specific TCR beta clonotypes restricted by HLA-C dominated the ex vivo response. Individuals carrying CMV plus the relevant HLA were identified by cumulative frequency of public TCR beta families.

This sequence originates from a human donor in good health (CMV status not recorded). Some clones in this sample may be carry-over from other donors' samples. The chain joins TRBV6-2 or TRBV6-3 to TRBJ2-1; 8 nucleotides align to TRBD2. Sequenced sample: PBMCs. The CDR3, as DNA: TGTGCCTCCGGGGGACTAGGGGTCTACAATGAGCAGTTCTTC. Amino acids: CASGGLGVYNEQFF.